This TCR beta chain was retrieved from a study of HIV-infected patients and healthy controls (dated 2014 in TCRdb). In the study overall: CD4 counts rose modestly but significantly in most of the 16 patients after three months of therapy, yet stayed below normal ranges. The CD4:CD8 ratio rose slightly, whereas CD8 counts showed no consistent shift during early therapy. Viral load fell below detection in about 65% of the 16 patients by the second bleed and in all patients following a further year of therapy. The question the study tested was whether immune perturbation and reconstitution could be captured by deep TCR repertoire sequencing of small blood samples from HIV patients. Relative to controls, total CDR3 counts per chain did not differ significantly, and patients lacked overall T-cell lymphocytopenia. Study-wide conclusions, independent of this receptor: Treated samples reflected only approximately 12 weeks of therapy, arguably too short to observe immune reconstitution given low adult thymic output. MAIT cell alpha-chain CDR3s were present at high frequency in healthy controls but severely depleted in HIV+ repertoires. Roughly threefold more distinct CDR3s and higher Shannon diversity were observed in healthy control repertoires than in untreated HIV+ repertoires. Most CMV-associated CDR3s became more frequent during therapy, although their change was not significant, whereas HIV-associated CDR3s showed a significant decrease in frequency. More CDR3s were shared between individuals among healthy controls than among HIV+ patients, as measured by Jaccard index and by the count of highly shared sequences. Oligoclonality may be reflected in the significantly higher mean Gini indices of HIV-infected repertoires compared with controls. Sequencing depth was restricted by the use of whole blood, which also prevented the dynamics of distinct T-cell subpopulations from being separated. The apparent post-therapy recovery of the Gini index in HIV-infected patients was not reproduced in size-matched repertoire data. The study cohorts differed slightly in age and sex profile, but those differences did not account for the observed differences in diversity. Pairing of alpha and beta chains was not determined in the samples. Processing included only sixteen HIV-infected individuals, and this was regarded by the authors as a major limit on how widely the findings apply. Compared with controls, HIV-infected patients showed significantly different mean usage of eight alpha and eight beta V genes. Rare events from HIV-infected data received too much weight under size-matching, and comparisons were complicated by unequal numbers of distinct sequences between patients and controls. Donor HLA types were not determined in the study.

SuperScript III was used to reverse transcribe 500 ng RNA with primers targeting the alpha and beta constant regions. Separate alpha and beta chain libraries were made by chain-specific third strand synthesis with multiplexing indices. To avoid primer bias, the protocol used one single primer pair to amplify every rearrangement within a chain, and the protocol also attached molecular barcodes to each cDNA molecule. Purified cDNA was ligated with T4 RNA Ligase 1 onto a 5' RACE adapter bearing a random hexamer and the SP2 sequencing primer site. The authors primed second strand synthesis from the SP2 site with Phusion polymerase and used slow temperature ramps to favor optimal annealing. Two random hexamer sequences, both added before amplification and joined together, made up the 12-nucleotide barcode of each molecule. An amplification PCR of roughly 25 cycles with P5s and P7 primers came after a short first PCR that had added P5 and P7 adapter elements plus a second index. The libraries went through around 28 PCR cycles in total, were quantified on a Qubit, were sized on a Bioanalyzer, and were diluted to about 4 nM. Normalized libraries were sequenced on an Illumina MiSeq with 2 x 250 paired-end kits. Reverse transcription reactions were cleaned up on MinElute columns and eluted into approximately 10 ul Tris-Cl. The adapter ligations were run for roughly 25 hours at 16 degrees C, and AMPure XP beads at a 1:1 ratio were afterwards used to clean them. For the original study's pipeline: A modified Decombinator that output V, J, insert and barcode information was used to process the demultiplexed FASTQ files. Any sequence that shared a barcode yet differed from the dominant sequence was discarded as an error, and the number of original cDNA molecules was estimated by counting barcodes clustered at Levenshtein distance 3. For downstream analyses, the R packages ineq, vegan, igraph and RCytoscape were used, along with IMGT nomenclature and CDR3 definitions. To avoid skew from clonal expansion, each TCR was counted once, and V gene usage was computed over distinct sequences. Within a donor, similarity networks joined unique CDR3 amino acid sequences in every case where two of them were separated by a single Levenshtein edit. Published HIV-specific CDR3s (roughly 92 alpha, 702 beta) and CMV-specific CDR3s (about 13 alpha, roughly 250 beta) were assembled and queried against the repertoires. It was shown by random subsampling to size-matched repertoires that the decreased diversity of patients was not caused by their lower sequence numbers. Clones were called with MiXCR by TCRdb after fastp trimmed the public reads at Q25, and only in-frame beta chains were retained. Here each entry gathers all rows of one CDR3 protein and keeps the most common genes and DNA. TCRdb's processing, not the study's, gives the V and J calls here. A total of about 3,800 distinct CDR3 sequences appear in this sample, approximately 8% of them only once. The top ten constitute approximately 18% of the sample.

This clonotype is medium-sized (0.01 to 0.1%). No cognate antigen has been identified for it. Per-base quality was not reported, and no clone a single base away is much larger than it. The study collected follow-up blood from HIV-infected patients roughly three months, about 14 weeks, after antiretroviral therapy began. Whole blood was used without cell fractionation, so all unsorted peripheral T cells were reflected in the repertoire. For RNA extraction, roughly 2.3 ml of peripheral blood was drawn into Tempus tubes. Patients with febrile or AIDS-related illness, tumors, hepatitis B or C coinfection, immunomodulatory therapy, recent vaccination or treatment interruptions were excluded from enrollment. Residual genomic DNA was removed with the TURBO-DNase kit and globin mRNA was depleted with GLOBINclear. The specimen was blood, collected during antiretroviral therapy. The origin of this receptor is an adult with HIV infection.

The CDR3 region: CASGAGTQYF. The bases are TGTGCCAGCGGGGCAGGGACGCAGTATTTT. The receptor chain draws on TRBV6-5 and TRBJ2-3; the D gene is perhaps TRBD1, on 5 matching bases. V is cut by 8 bases and J by 9 bases, and the space between the germline ends is 9 bases. The CDR3 starts with the cysteine, ends with the phenylalanine, and has 10 residues. Only the CDR3 region is kept as DNA, spanning 30 bases read in frame from base 1. Sequences MNHEY (CDR1) and SVGAGI (CDR2) are obtained from the germline V gene.